The 11 T cell receptor beta chains presented below share a single source sample, sequenced in a study of sequential checkpoint blockade in melanoma. The treatment is: randomized to nivolumab then ipilimumab (arm A) or the reverse (arm B). The assay was immunoSEQ multiplex PCR, and TCRdb's table has in-frame clones only and misses some. The data contain around 2,900 clones, 25% to 30% of them singletons. Specimen: tumor tissue (inferred from file names), collected from a patient given nivolumab and ipilimumab in sequence. All receptors derive from a human donor with melanoma.

This chain links TRBV5-1 with TRBJ1-1, with unresolved D. The CDR3 covers 18 residues. V lost 0 bases, J lost 4 bases, and 22 bases lay in between. The germline V gene encodes CDR1 SGHRS and CDR2 YFSETQ. CDR3 residues: CASSLGSNPHRGGTEAFF. CDR3 coding DNA: TGCGCCAGCAGCTTGGGGTCGAATCCCCATCGGGGTGGCACTGAAGCTTTCTTT.

By frequency in the sample, this clone is medium-sized. The rearrangement joins TRBV7-5 to TRBJ2-1; the DNA was not compared with TRBD1, the D call given in the table. TRBV7-5 is a documented pseudogene. CDR3 size: 16 residues. This chain's CDR3 is CASSLTGGFSYNEQFF. The CDR3 DNA reads TGTGCCAGCAGCCTGACAGGGGGCTTCTCCTACAATGAGCAGTTCTTC.

The chain links TRBV10-3 to TRBJ2-7; TRBD1 is a possible D gene (5 bases). Germline V lookup: CDR1 ENHRY, CDR2 SYGVKD. This CDR3 region has 15 residues. The V gene lost 0 bases and the J gene lost 5 bases, with 14 bases spanning the gap. CDR3 residues: CAISESVAGSHEQYF. In DNA form, the CDR3 reads TGTGCCATCAGTGAGTCGGTGGCAGGGTCTCACGAGCAGTACTTC.

The chain employs TRBV19 and TRBJ1-1; TRBD1 is a possible D gene (5 bases). This CDR3 is 15 amino acids long. The germline V gene has CDR1 LNHDA and CDR2 SQIVND (reference sequence). The germline V and J ends were trimmed by 5 bases and 4 bases, with 17 bases remaining between them. CDR3 in DNA: TGTGCCAGTAGTGAGCAGGGCGGGAGTGGCACTGAAGCTTTCTTT. This gives the protein CASSEQGGSGTEAFF.

This clone was found a few times. The chain combines TRBV10-3 with TRBJ1-4; the match to TRBD1 covers 7 bases. J gave up 8 bases and V 2 bases, and 2 bases lay outside the gene matches. There are 13 residues in the CDR3. Germline V gene lookup returns CDR1 ENHRY and CDR2 SYGVKD. CDR3 sequence reads: CAISEGTVEKLFF. CDR3 coding DNA: TGTGCCATCAGTGAGGGGACAGTAGAAAAACTGTTTTTT.

In its sample, this clone was seen a few times. The genes are TRBV11-3 and TRBJ2-1, with D perhaps assigned TRBD1 or TRBD2 (6 bases each). Trimming took 7 bases from V and 5 from J, leaving 21 bases between them. Germline V CDR1 and CDR2: SGHNT, YENEEA. The CDR3 spans 16 residues. This CDR3 reads CASTIRGGGGNNEQFF. DNA of the CDR3: TGTGCCAGCACCATTAGAGGGGGAGGAGGTAACAATGAGCAGTTCTTC.

This clone qualifies as medium-sized. The genes are TRBV11-3 and TRBJ2-7; 13 bases are shared with TRBD2. CDR1 is SGHNT, CDR2 YENEEA, per germline. The CDR3 is 18 residues long. The J segment lost 0 bases and the V segment lost 5 bases, leaving 10 bases of the junction unmatched. CDR3 residues: CASSPQLAGGRGSYEQYF. The DNA of the CDR3 is TGTGCCAGCAGCCCACAACTAGCGGGGGGGCGTGGCTCCTACGAGCAGTACTTC.

The rearrangement links TRBV2 to TRBJ1-5; D gene unclear. V was shortened by 8 bases and J by 4 bases, with 18 bases between the two germline ends. The CDR3 contains 15 residues. Germline CDR1 and CDR2: SNHLY and FYNNEI. The CDR3 protein is CASHASGLPNQPQHF. For the CDR3, the DNA is TGTGCCAGCCACGCCTCCGGACTTCCAAATCAGCCCCAGCATTTT.

The J gene is TRBJ1-1, the V gene TRBV6-8, with a possible D match to TRBD1 (6 bases). This CDR3 contains 12 residues. Germline V gives CDR1 MNHGY, CDR2 SAAAGT. Trimming took 6 bases from V and 5 from J, leaving 10 bases between them. The CDR3 region is CASRDSKTEAFF. CDR3 bases: TGTGCCAGCAGGGACAGCAAGACTGAAGCTTTCTTT.

CDR3: CASSYPKLAGTIKNIQYF. The CDR3 nucleotides read TGTGCCAGCAGTTACCCGAAGTTAGCGGGGACGATCAAAAACATTCAGTACTTC. J is TRBJ2-4 and V is TRBV6-8, with 8 bases lining up with TRBD2. The CDR3 has 18 residues. From germline, CDR1 is MNHGY and CDR2 SAAAGT. V dropped 2 bases and J dropped 3; count of bases not matched to a gene: 12.

The rearrangement joins TRBV19 to TRBJ1-2, with 7 bases lining up with TRBD1. The CDR3 is 12 residues long. Per germline, CDR1 LNHDA and CDR2 SQIVND (reference sequence). Trimming at V came to 1 base and at J to 7 bases, leaving 0 bases not matched to a gene. CDR3 sequence: CASSIGQGGYTF. The CDR3 DNA reads TGTGCCAGTAGTATAGGACAGGGTGGCTACACCTTC.